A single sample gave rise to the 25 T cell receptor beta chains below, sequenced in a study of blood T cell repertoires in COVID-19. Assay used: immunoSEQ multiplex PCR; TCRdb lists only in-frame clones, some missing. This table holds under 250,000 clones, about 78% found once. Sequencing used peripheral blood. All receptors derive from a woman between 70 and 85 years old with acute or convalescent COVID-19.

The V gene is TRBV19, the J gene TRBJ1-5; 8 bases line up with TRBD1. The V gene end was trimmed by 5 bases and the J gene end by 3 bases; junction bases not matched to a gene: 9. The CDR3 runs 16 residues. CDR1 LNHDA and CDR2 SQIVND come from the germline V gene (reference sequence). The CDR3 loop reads CASSDSDRGANQPQHF. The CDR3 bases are TGTGCCAGTAGTGATTCAGACAGGGGCGCCAATCAGCCCCAGCATTTT.

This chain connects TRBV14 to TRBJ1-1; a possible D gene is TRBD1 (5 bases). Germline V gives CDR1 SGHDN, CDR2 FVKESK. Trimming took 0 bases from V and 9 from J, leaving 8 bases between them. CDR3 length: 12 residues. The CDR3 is CASSQDYRKAFF. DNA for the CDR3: TGTGCCAGCAGCCAAGATTACAGGAAAGCTTTCTTT.

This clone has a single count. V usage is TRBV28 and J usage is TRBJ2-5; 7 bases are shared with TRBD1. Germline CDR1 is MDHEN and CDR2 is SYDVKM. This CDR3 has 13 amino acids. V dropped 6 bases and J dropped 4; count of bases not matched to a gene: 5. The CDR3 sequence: CASRRRDRETQYF. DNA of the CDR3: TGTGCCAGCAGGCGAAGGGACAGAGAGACCCAGTACTTC.

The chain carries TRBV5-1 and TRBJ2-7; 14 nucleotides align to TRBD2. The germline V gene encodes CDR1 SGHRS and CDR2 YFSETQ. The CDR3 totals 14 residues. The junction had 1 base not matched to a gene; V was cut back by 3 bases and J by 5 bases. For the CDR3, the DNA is TGCGCCAGCAGCTCGGGACTAGCGGGAGACGAGCAGTACTTC. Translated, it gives CASSSGLAGDEQYF.

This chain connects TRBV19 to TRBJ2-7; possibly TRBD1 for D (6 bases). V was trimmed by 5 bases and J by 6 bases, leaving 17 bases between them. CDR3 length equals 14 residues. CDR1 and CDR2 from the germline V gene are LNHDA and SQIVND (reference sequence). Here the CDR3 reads CASSQRGTAGEQYF. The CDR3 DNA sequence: TGTGCCAGTAGTCAAAGGGGGACGGCGGGCGAGCAGTACTTC.

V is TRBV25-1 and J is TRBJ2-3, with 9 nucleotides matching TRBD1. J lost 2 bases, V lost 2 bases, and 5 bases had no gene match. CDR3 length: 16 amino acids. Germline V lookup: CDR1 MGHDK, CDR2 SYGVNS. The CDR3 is CASSEIGTGPTDTQYF. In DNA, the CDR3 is TGTGCCAGCAGTGAAATCGGGACAGGGCCCACAGATACGCAGTATTTT. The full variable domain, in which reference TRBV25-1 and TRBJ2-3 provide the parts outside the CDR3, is EADIYQTPRYLVIGTGKKITLECSQTMGHDKMYWYQQDPGMELHLIHYSYGVNSTEKGDLSSESTVSRIRTEHFPLTLESARPSHTSQYLCASSEIGTGPTDTQYFGPGTRLTVL.

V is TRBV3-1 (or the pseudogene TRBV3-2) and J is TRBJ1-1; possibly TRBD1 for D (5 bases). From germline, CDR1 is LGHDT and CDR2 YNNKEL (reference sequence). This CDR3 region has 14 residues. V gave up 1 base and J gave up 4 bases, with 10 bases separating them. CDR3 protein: CASSQVGGGTEAFF. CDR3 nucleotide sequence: TGTGCCAGCAGCCAAGTTGGGGGAGGCACTGAAGCTTTCTTT.

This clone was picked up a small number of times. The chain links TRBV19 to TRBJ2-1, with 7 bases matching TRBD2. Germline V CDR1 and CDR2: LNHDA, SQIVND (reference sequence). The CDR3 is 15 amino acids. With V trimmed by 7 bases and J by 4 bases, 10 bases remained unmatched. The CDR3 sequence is CASKGGGSAYNEQFF. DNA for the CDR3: TGTGCCAGTAAGGGAGGCGGGAGTGCTTACAATGAGCAGTTCTTC.

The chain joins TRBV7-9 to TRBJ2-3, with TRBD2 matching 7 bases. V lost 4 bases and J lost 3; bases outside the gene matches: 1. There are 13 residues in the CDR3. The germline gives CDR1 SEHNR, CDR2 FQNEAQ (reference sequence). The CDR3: CASSWEGTDTQYF. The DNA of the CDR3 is TGTGCCAGCAGCTGGGAGGGAACAGATACGCAGTATTTT.

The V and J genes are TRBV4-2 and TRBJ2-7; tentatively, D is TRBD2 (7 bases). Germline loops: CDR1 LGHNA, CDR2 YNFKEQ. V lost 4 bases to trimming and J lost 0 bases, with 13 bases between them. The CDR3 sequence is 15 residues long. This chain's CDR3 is CASSPEGGISYEQYF. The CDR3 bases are TGTGCCAGCAGCCCTGAGGGGGGGATCTCCTACGAGCAGTACTTC.

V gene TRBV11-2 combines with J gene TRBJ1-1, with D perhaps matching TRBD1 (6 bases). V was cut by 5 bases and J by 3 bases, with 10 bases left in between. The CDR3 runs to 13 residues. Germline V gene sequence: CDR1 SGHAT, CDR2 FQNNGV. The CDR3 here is CASSANRDTEAFF. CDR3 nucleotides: TGTGCCAGCAGCGCAAACAGGGACACTGAAGCTTTCTTT. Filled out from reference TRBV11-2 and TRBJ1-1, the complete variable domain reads EAGVAQSPRYKIIEKRQSVAFWCNPISGHATLYWYQQILGQGPKLLIQFQNNGVVDDSQLPKDRFSAERLKGVDSTLKIQPAKLEDSAVYLCASSANRDTEAFFGQGTRLTVV.

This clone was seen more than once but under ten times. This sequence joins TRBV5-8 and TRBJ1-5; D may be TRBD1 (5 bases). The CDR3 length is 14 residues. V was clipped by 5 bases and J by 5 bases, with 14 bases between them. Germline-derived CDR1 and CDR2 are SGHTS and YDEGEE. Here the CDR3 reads CASSPGGLYQPQHF. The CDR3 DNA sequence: TGTGCCAGCAGTCCCGGGGGACTATATCAGCCCCAGCATTTT.

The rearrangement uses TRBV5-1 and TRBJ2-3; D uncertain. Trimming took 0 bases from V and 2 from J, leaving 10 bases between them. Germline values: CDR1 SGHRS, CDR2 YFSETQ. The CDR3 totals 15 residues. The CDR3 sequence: CASSLGYPDTDTQYF. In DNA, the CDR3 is TGCGCCAGCAGCTTGGGCTACCCCGACACAGATACGCAGTATTTT.

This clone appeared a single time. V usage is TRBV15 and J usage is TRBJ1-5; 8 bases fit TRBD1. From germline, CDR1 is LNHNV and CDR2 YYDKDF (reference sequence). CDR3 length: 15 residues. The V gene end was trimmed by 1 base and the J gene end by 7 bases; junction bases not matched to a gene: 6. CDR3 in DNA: TGTGCCACCAGCAGAGTTCAGGGGGCGAAACAGCCCCAGCATTTT. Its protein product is CATSRVQGAKQPQHF.

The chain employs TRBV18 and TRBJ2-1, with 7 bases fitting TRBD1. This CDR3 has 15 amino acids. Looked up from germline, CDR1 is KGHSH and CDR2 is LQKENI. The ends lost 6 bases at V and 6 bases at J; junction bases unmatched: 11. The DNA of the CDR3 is TGTGCCAGCTCGCAGACAGGGCCTCCGCTCAATGAGCAGTTCTTC. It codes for CASSQTGPPLNEQFF.

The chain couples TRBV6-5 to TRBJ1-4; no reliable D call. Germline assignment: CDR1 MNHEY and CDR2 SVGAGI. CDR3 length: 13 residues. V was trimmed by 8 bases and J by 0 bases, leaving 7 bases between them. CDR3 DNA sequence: TGTGCCAGCGGGCCATCAACTAATGAAAAACTGTTTTTT. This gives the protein CASGPSTNEKLFF.

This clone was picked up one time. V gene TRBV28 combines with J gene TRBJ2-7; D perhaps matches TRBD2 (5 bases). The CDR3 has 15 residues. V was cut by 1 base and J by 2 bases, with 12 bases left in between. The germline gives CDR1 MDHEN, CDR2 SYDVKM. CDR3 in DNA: TGTGCCAGCAGTTTATTCTACGGGAAGGCCTACGAGCAGTACTTC. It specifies CASSLFYGKAYEQYF.

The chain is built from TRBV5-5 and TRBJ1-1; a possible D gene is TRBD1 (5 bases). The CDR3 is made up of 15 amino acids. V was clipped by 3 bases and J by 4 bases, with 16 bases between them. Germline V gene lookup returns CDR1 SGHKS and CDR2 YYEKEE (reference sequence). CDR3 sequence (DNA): TGTGCCAGCAGCTGGGCCGGGGGTAGTGGCACTGAAGCTTTCTTT. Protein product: CASSWAGGSGTEAFF.

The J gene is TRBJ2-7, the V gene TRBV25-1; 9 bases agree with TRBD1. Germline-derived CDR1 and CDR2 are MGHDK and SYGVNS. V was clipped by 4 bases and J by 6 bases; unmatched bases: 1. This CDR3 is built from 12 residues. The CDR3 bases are TGTGCCAGCAGTGGGGACAGGGTCGAGCAGTACTTC. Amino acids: CASSGDRVEQYF.

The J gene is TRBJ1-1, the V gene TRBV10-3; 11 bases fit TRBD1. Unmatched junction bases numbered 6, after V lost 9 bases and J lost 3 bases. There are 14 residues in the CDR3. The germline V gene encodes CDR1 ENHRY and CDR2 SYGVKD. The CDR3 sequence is CAMGTGGMDTEAFF. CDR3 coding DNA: TGTGCCATGGGGACAGGGGGAATGGACACTGAAGCTTTCTTT.

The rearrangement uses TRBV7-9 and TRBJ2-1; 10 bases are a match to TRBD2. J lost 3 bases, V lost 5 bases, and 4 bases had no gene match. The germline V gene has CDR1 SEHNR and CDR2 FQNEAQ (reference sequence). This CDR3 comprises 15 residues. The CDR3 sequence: CASSPASGSYNEQFF. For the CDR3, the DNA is TGTGCCAGCAGCCCAGCTAGCGGGAGCTACAATGAGCAGTTCTTC.

The CDR3 here is CASSLTHGLAGDEQFF. The CDR3 bases are TGTGCCAGCAGCTTAACCCACGGACTAGCGGGAGATGAGCAGTTCTTC. V is TRBV7-3 and J is TRBJ2-1, with 13 bases identical to TRBD2. Trimming removed 0 bases from V and 8 bases from J; junction bases left unmatched: 4. CDR1 is SGHTA and CDR2 is FQGTGA in the germline V gene. The CDR3 extends over 16 amino acids.

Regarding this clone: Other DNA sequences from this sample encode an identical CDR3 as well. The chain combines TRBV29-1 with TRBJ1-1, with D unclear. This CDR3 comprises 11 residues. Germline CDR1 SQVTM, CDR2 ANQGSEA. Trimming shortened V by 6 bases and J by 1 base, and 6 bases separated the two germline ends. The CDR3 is CSVTGNTEAFF. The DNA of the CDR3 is TGCAGCGTCACCGGGAACACTGAAGCTTTCTTT.

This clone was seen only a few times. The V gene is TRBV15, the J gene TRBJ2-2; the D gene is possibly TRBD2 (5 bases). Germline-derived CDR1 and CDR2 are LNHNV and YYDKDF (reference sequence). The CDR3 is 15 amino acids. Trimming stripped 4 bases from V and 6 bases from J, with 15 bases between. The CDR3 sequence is CATSTGVGFAGELFF. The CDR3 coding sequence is TGTGCCACCAGCACCGGGGTGGGATTTGCCGGGGAGCTGTTTTTT.

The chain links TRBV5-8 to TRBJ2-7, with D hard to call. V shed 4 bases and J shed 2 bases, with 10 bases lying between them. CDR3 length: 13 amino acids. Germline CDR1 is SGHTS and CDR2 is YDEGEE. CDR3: CASSLGYTYEQYF. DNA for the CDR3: TGTGCCAGCAGCCTAGGATATACCTACGAGCAGTACTTC.